This paragraph covers one TCR beta chain sequence. Antigen: not known. These data belong to a study of blood T cells in healthy people across ages. Study conclusions and caveats: Roughly linear age-related decline in beta diversity appeared, significant by age approximately 41.

Sample-barcoded 5' priming and a J-beta primer mix drove a second PCR of about 7 to 12 cycles. Unique molecular identifiers of 12 random nucleotides labeled each cDNA. TCRdb used MiXCR to reprocess the 5' RACE reads, holding one entry per CDR3 protein. Found here are 1.5 million or so distinct CDR3 sequences, 40% to 50% of them singletons; the top ten hold roughly 7.9%. V was pared by 4 bases and J by 5 bases, with 15 bases between. The CDR3 loop spans 15 amino acids. In germline, CDR1 is SGDLS, CDR2 YYNGEE. The sequence derives from a woman aged 18-29 years in good health. The genes are TRBV9 and TRBJ1-4, with no clear D. Sample: blood. The CDR3: CASSPTGRRNEKLFF. CDR3 in DNA: TGTGCCAGCAGCCCGACGGGGAGGCGAAATGAAAAACTGTTTTTT.